This T cell receptor beta chain was sequenced for a study of vaccination effects on CD4 cells after COVID-19. For the study at large: Post-vaccine samples followed the second dose by a median of 72 days.

In the ViraFEST assay, antigen-specific CD4+ clonotypes were identified by expansion after peptide-pool stimulation. A 10-day culture period preceded the isolation of CD4+ T cells. Each participant was administered two doses of either the BNT162b2 or the mRNA-1273 vaccine. Wells containing approximately 2 million PBMC each were cultured with around 9.1 IU/ml IL-2 and 10 ug/ml peptides. As concerns this clone: Its antigen is currently unknown.

TCRdb's copy holds only in-frame clones and misses some; the assay was immunoSEQ multiplex PCR. The sample yields tens of thousands of clones, about three quarters seen once. The CDR3 spans 14 residues. Trimming left V 8 bases short and J 7 bases short, with 17 bases between. Germline V gives CDR1 KGHDR, CDR2 SFDVKD. Overall study findings and caveats: Clones from infection and from vaccination both contracted markedly late after vaccination.

The receptor was isolated from a human donor who received a COVID-19 vaccine. Sequenced here: CD4+ T cells from PBMCs cultured with HCoV-OC43 spike peptides, sampled after COVID-19 vaccination. Regarding subset: HCoV-OC43 spike overlapping peptide pool stimulation. This chain links TRBV24-1 with TRBJ2-1, with D tentatively TRBD1 (6 bases). This chain's CDR3 is CATKARGSLNEQFF. As DNA, the CDR3 is TGTGCCACCAAAGCCAGGGGCTCCCTGAATGAGCAGTTCTTC.